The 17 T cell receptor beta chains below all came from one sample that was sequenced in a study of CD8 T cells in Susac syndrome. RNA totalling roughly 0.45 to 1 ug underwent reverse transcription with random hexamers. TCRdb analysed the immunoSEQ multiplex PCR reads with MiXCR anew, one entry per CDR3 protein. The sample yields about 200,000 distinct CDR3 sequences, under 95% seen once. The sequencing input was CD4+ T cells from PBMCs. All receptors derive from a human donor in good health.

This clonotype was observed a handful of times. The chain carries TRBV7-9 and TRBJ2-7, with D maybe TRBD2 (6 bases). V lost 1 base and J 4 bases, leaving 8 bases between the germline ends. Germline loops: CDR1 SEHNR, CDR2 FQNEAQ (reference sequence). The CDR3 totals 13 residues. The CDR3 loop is CASSLEAGYEQYF. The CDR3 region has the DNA TGTGCCAGCAGCTTAGAGGCGGGGTACGAGCAGTACTTC.

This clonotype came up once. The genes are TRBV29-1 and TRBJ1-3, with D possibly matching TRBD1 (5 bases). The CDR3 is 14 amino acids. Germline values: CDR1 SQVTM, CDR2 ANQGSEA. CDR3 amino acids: CSAVADWGGNTIYF. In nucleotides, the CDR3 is TGCAGTGCTGTGGCGGACTGGGGCGGAAACACCATATATTTT.

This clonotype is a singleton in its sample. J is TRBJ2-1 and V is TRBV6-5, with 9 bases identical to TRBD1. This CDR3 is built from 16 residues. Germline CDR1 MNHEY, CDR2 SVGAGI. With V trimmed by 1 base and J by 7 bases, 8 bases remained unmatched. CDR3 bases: TGTGCCAGCAGTTACTTGACCGGACAGGGGAAGAATGAGCAGTTCTTC. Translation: CASSYLTGQGKNEQFF.

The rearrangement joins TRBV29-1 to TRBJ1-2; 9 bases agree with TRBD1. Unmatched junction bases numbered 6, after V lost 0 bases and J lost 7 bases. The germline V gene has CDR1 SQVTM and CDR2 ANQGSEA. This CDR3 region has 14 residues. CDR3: CSVEENRGRGGYTF. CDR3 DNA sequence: TGCAGCGTTGAAGAAAACAGGGGGCGCGGTGGCTACACCTTC.

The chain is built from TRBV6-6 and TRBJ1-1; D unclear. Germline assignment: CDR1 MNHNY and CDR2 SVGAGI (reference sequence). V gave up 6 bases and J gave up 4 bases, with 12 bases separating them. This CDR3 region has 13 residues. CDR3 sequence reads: CASSYVGSTEAFF. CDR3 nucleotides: TGTGCCAGCAGCTACGTGGGTAGCACTGAAGCTTTCTTT.

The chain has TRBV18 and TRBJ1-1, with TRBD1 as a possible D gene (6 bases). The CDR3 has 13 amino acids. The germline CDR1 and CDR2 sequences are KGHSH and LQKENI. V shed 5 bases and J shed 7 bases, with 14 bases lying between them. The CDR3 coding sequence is TGTGCCAGCTCAAGACAGGAGGCTAGTGAAGCTTTCTTT. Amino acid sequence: CASSRQEASEAFF.

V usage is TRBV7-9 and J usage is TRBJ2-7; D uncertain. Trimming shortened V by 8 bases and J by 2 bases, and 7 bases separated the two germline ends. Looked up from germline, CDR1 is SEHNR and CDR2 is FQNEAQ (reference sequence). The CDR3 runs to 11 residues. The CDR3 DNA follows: TGTGCCAGCGGGAATACCTACGAGCAGTACTTC. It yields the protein CASGNTYEQYF.

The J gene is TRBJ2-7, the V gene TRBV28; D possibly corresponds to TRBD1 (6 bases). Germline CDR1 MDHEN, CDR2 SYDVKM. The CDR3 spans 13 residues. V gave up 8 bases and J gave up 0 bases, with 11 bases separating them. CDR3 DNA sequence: TGTGCCAGCGGACAGTTGCTCTCCTACGAGCAGTACGTC. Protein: CASGQLLSYEQYV.

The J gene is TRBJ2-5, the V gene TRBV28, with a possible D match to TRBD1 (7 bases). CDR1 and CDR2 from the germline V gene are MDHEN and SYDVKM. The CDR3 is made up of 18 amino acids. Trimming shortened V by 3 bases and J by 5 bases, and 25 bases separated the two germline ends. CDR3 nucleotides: TGTGCCAGCAGTTTCCCTAGGGGGCGACCGGGACTCGGGGAGACCCAGTACTTC. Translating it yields CASSFPRGRPGLGETQYF.

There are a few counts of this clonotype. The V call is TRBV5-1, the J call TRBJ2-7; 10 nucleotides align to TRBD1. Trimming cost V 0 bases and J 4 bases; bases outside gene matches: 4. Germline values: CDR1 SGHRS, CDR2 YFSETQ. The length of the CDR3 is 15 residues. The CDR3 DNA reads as TGCGCCAGCAGCTTGGGAGGACAGGGGGTTTACGAGCAGTACTTC. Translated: CASSLGGQGVYEQYF.

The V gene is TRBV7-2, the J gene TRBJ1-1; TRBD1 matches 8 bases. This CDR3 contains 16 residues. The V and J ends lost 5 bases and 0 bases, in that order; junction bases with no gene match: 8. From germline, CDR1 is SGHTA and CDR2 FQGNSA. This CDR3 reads CASSPIRTGLNTEAFF. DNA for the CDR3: TGTGCCAGCAGCCCAATAAGGACAGGGCTGAACACTGAAGCTTTCTTT.

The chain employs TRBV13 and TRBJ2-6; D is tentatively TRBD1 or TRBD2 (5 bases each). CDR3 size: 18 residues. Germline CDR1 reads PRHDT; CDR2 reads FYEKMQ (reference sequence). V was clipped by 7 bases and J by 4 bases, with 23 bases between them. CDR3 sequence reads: CASTTRRGAPIGANVLTF. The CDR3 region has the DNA TGTGCCAGCACCACCCGTAGAGGGGCCCCAATAGGGGCCAACGTCCTGACTTTC.

The CDR3 is CASSPRAGFQETQYF. The CDR3 DNA sequence: TGTGCCAGTAGTCCCCGTGCGGGGTTCCAAGAGACCCAGTACTTC. The chain couples TRBV19 to TRBJ2-5; possible D gene TRBD2, 6 bases. CDR3 length equals 15 residues. CDR1 is LNHDA and CDR2 is SQIVND in the germline V gene (reference sequence). Trimming removed 5 bases from V and 1 base from J, with 14 bases in between.

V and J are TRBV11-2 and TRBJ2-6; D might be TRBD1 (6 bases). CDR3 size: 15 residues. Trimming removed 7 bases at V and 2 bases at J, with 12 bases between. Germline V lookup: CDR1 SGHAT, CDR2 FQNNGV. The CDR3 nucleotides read TGTGCCAGCACCCAGCCAGGGGCTGGGGCCAACGTCCTGACTTTC. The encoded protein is CASTQPGAGANVLTF.

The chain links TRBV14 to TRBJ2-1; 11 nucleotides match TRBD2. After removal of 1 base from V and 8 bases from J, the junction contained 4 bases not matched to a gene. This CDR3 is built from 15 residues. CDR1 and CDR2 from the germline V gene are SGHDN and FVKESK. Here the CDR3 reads CASSQGLAGGYEQFF. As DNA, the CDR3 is TGTGCCAGCAGCCAAGGGCTAGCGGGGGGCTATGAGCAGTTCTTC.

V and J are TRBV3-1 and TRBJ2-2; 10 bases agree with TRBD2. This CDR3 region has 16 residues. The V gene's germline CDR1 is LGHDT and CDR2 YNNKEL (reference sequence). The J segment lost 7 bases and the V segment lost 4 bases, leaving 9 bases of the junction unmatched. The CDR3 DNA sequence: TGTGCCAGCAGCCCGGAGCGGGGGGGCCTAGGCGGGGAGCTGTTTTTT. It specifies CASSPERGGLGGELFF. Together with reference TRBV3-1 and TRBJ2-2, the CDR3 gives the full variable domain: DTAVSQTPKYLVTQMGNDKSIKCEQNLGHDTMYWYKQDSKKFLKIMFSYNNKELIINETVPNRFSPKSPDKAHLNLHINSLELGDSAVYFCASSPERGGLGGELFFGEGSRLTVL.

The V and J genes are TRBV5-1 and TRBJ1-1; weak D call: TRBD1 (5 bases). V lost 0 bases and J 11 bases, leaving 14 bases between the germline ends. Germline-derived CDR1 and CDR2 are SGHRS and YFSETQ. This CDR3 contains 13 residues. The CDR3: CASSLGGAGWAFF. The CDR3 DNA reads TGCGCCAGCAGCTTGGGAGGGGCAGGGTGGGCTTTCTTT.